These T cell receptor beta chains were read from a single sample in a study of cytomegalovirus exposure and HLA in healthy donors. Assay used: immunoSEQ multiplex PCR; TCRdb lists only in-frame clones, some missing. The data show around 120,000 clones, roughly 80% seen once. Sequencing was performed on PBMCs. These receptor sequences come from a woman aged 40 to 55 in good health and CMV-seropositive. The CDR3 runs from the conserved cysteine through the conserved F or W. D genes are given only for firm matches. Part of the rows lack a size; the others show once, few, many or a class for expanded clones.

CDR3 DNA: TGTGCCAGCAGCTTAGCCCTAGCGGGGGGGAGAGAGACCCAGTACTTC
CDR3 protein: CASSLALAGGRETQYF
D gene: TRBD2
J gene: TRBJ2-5
V gene: TRBV7-2
clone size: once

CDR3 DNA: TGCGCCAGCAGCCAAGAGACAGCGGAGGGGCGTGATACGCAGTATTTT
CDR3 protein: CASSQETAEGRDTQYF
D gene: NA
J gene: TRBJ2-3
V gene: TRBV4-3
clone size: few

CDR3 DNA: TGTGCCACCGGACGGCTGGGAGATGAGCAGTTCTTC
CDR3 protein: CATGRLGDEQFF
D gene: NA
J gene: TRBJ2-1
V gene: TRBV6-5
clone size: NA

CDR3 DNA: TGTGCCAGCAGACTTTCACTAGCGACCAATGAGCAGTTCTTC
CDR3 protein: CASRLSLATNEQFF
D gene: TRBD2
J gene: TRBJ2-1
V gene: TRBV7-9
clone size: NA

CDR3 DNA: TGCGCCAGCAGCCTCACGATACAGGGGGCGCCTATGAAACTGTTTTTT
CDR3 protein: CASSLTIQGAPMKLFF
D gene: TRBD1
J gene: TRBJ1-4
V gene: TRBV5-1
clone size: few

CDR3 DNA: TGCAGCGTTACGGAGAGAGCCTACGAGCAGTACTTC
CDR3 protein: CSVTERAYEQYF
D gene: NA
J gene: TRBJ2-7
V gene: TRBV29-1
clone size: few

CDR3 DNA: TGTGCCTGGGGGACAGCCGGGGGGACCCAGTACTTC
CDR3 protein: CAWGTAGGTQYF
D gene: NA
J gene: TRBJ2-5
V gene: TRBV30
clone size: NA

CDR3 DNA: TGCGCCAGCAGCTCCACCGGGACTAGTTCAAGGACCGGGGAGCTGTTTTTT
CDR3 protein: CASSSTGTSSRTGELFF
D gene: TRBD2
J gene: TRBJ2-2
V gene: TRBV5-1
clone size: once

CDR3 DNA: TGTGCCAGCTCACCCCCTAGCGGGAGCACCTACGAGCAGTACTTC
CDR3 protein: CASSPPSGSTYEQYF
D gene: TRBD2
J gene: TRBJ2-7
V gene: TRBV18
clone size: few

CDR3 DNA: TGTGCCTGGAGTCCGGAGTCCAATCAGCCCCAGCATTTT
CDR3 protein: CAWSPESNQPQHF
D gene: NA
J gene: TRBJ1-5
V gene: TRBV30
clone size: NA

CDR3 DNA: TGTGCCAGCAGCTCCGTAACACCTGACAGGCAGGCGCTCTCCTACGAGCAGTACTTC
CDR3 protein: CASSSVTPDRQALSYEQYF
D gene: NA
J gene: TRBJ2-7
V gene: TRBV11-2
clone size: once

CDR3 DNA: TGTGCCAGCAGCTATCTTGGACAGGGGGGTTATGGCTACACCTTC
CDR3 protein: CASSYLGQGGYGYTF
D gene: TRBD1
J gene: TRBJ1-2
V gene: TRBV5-6
clone size: once

CDR3 DNA: TGTGCCAGCAGTGAAGCTTCTTCCTACGAGCAGTACTTC
CDR3 protein: CASSEASSYEQYF
D gene: NA
J gene: TRBJ2-7
V gene: TRBV6-1
clone size: NA

CDR3 DNA: TGTGCCAGCAGTGACCCTACTCGGGGGGGCGAGCAGTACTTC
CDR3 protein: CASSDPTRGGEQYF
D gene: TRBD2
J gene: TRBJ2-7
V gene: TRBV25-1
clone size: NA

CDR3 DNA: TGTGCCAGCAGCCAAGGAGGGTACAGGGCCCAGACCCAGTACTTC
CDR3 protein: CASSQGGYRAQTQYF
D gene: NA
J gene: TRBJ2-5
V gene: TRBV14
clone size: once

CDR3 DNA: TGTGCCATCACCGGAGACAGGAACTATGGCTACACCTTC
CDR3 protein: CAITGDRNYGYTF
D gene: NA
J gene: TRBJ1-2
V gene: TRBV10-3
clone size: NA

CDR3 DNA: TGTGCCAGCAGCCAGGGATCCTACAATGAGCAGTTCTTC
CDR3 protein: CASSQGSYNEQFF
D gene: NA
J gene: TRBJ2-1
V gene: TRBV9
clone size: NA

CDR3 DNA: TGCGCCAGCAGCCCGGGACAGGGAACCTCCTACGAGCAGTACTTC
CDR3 protein: CASSPGQGTSYEQYF
D gene: TRBD1
J gene: TRBJ2-7
V gene: TRBV5-1
clone size: NA

CDR3 DNA: TGTGCCACCAGCAGAGGGGTCCGGGACTTATACTACGAGCAGTACTTC
CDR3 protein: CATSRGVRDLYYEQYF
D gene: NA
J gene: TRBJ2-7
V gene: TRBV15
clone size: once

CDR3 DNA: TGTGCCTGGAGTGTAATGCGGGGGACCCTGGAAGGATCACCCCTCCACTTT
CDR3 protein: CAWSVMRGTLEGSPLHF
D gene: NA
J gene: TRBJ1-6
V gene: TRBV30
clone size: NA

CDR3 DNA: TGTGCCAGCAGCCAGGGGGGCGGGGGGACAGATACGCAGTATTTT
CDR3 protein: CASSQGGGGTDTQYF
D gene: NA
J gene: TRBJ2-3
V gene: TRBV7-3
clone size: NA

CDR3 DNA: TGTGCCAGCAGCTTCTTCACAGATACGCAGTATTTT
CDR3 protein: CASSFFTDTQYF
D gene: NA
J gene: TRBJ2-3
V gene: TRBV7-9
clone size: NA

CDR3 DNA: TGTGCCAGCAGCGTAACCGACAGGGGAGCCTACGAGCAGTACTTC
CDR3 protein: CASSVTDRGAYEQYF
D gene: TRBD1
J gene: TRBJ2-7
V gene: TRBV9
clone size: NA

CDR3 DNA: TGTGCCAGCAGACCTAGGGGGAGCTACGAGCAGTACTTC
CDR3 protein: CASRPRGSYEQYF
D gene: NA
J gene: TRBJ2-7
V gene: TRBV5-4
clone size: NA

CDR3 DNA: TGTGCCAGCAGCTTGGTAGGCGCGGGGGTTTACGAGCAGTACTTC
CDR3 protein: CASSLVGAGVYEQYF
D gene: TRBD2
J gene: TRBJ2-7
V gene: TRBV5-4
clone size: NA

CDR3 DNA: TGTGCCAGCAGCGTAATAAGGCCACCCAGGTTGACCATATATTTT
CDR3 protein: CASSVIRPPRLTIYF
D gene: NA
J gene: TRBJ1-3
V gene: TRBV9
clone size: NA

CDR3 DNA: TGTGCCAGCAGCTTAGGGCGGCCCGAGGGTTTAGAGACCCAGTACTTC
CDR3 protein: CASSLGRPEGLETQYF
D gene: NA
J gene: TRBJ2-5
V gene: TRBV7-9
clone size: NA

CDR3 DNA: TGTGCCACCAGCAGCCGGACAGGGTCCCAGGCTTTCTTT
CDR3 protein: CATSSRTGSQAFF
D gene: TRBD1
J gene: TRBJ1-1
V gene: TRBV15
clone size: NA

CDR3 DNA: TGTGCCAGCAGCACCGCCGGGACAGGGGCAGATACGCAGTATTTT
CDR3 protein: CASSTAGTGADTQYF
D gene: TRBD1
J gene: TRBJ2-3
V gene: TRBV6-4
clone size: medium-sized

CDR3 DNA: TGTGCCAGCAGTTACTCGCGACAGGGAGGAGATACGCAGTATTTT
CDR3 protein: CASSYSRQGGDTQYF
D gene: NA
J gene: TRBJ2-3
V gene: TRBV6-5
clone size: NA

CDR3 DNA: TGTGCCAGCAGTACCGACAGGGGCGGCTACACCTTC
CDR3 protein: CASSTDRGGYTF
D gene: TRBD1
J gene: TRBJ1-2
V gene: TRBV6-1
clone size: NA

CDR3 DNA: TGCGCCAGCAGCTTGGGGCAGGGTAAAGAGACCCAGTACTTC
CDR3 protein: CASSLGQGKETQYF
D gene: NA
J gene: TRBJ2-5
V gene: TRBV5-1
clone size: NA

CDR3 DNA: TGTGCCAGCAGTCCCAGACGGCAAGTCCTAGATTCACCCCTCCACTTT
CDR3 protein: CASSPRRQVLDSPLHF
D gene: NA
J gene: TRBJ1-6
V gene: TRBV27
clone size: NA

CDR3 DNA: TGTGCCAGCAGCCTCGGGACAGCCTACGAGCAGTACTTC
CDR3 protein: CASSLGTAYEQYF
D gene: TRBD1
J gene: TRBJ2-7
V gene: TRBV11-3
clone size: NA

CDR3 DNA: TGCGCCAGCAGTCCCCGTCGGGGTGGCGGTCGCACAGATACGCAGTATTTT
CDR3 protein: CASSPRRGGGRTDTQYF
D gene: NA
J gene: TRBJ2-3
V gene: TRBV10-1
clone size: NA

CDR3 DNA: TGTGCCATCAGTGAGTCGCAGGGGGGCCCTTTTAATTCACCCCTCCACTTT
CDR3 protein: CAISESQGGPFNSPLHF
D gene: TRBD1
J gene: TRBJ1-6
V gene: TRBV10-3
clone size: NA

CDR3 DNA: TGCGCCAGCAGCCCCGGGGGTTACAATGAGCAGTTCTTC
CDR3 protein: CASSPGGYNEQFF
D gene: NA
J gene: TRBJ2-1
V gene: TRBV5-1
clone size: NA

CDR3 DNA: TGTGCCAGCAGCCCCCAGGGTCGTTCCTACAATGAGCAGTTCTTC
CDR3 protein: CASSPQGRSYNEQFF
D gene: NA
J gene: TRBJ2-1
V gene: TRBV4-2
clone size: few

CDR3 DNA: TGTGCCAGCAGCTTACGGGCTAGCGGGAGAAATGAGCAGTTCTTC
CDR3 protein: CASSLRASGRNEQFF
D gene: TRBD2
J gene: TRBJ2-1
V gene: TRBV7-3
clone size: NA

CDR3 DNA: TGTGCCAGCAGCTTAGGTTCAGGGCCCTTCGGCTACACCTTC
CDR3 protein: CASSLGSGPFGYTF
D gene: NA
J gene: TRBJ1-2
V gene: TRBV7-9
clone size: NA

CDR3 DNA: TGTGCCAGCAGCTTATGGGGGGAAGAGACCCAGTACTTC
CDR3 protein: CASSLWGEETQYF
D gene: NA
J gene: TRBJ2-5
V gene: TRBV7-9
clone size: NA

CDR3 DNA: TGTGCCAGCAGCAAAGTTCCTTTCCGGGGTAGCAATCAGCCCCAGCATTTT
CDR3 protein: CASSKVPFRGSNQPQHF
D gene: NA
J gene: TRBJ1-5
V gene: TRBV21-1
clone size: NA

CDR3 DNA: TGTGCCAGCAGTAGAGCGGACAGGGCAACTGGAAACACCATATATTTT
CDR3 protein: CASSRADRATGNTIYF
D gene: TRBD1
J gene: TRBJ1-3
V gene: TRBV2
clone size: NA

CDR3 DNA: TGTGCCAGCAGACAGCGGGGCCTAGTAGCCGGGGAGCTGTTTTTT
CDR3 protein: CASRQRGLVAGELFF
D gene: TRBD2
J gene: TRBJ2-2
V gene: TRBV6-5
clone size: NA

CDR3 DNA: TGTGCCAGCAGCTTAGCGAGCCAGGGTACCTTTGGAACTAATGAAAAACTGTTTTTT
CDR3 protein: CASSLASQGTFGTNEKLFF
D gene: NA
J gene: TRBJ1-4
V gene: TRBV7-9
clone size: NA

CDR3 DNA: TGTGCCAGCAGCTTGACAGGGGGCGTTCACGAGCAGTACTTC
CDR3 protein: CASSLTGGVHEQYF
D gene: TRBD1
J gene: TRBJ2-7
V gene: TRBV5-4
clone size: NA

CDR3 DNA: TGTGCTAGTGGTTGGACTAGCGGGAGGAGTGGGACCGGGGAGCTGTTTTTT
CDR3 protein: CASGWTSGRSGTGELFF
D gene: TRBD2
J gene: TRBJ2-2
V gene: TRBV12-5
clone size: NA

CDR3 DNA: TGTGCCAGCAGCTTGGACAGGGCAAATTCACCCCTCCACTTT
CDR3 protein: CASSLDRANSPLHF
D gene: TRBD1
J gene: TRBJ1-6
V gene: TRBV7-9
clone size: NA

CDR3 DNA: TGTGCCAGCAGTGATGGGGGCATAGACTATAATTCACCCCTCCACTTT
CDR3 protein: CASSDGGIDYNSPLHF
D gene: NA
J gene: TRBJ1-6
V gene: TRBV2
clone size: NA

CDR3 DNA: TGTGCTAGTGGTTTAGGGACAAGCACAGATACGCAGTATTTT
CDR3 protein: CASGLGTSTDTQYF
D gene: NA
J gene: TRBJ2-3
V gene: TRBV12-5
clone size: NA

CDR3 DNA: TGCGCCAGCAGCCACTCGACTGATCGGGGGGGGCATTTGGATACGCAGTATTTT
CDR3 protein: CASSHSTDRGGHLDTQYF
D gene: TRBD2
J gene: TRBJ2-3
V gene: TRBV4-1
clone size: NA

CDR3 DNA: TGTGCCAGCAGTGAAGCGGGGCGCTACGAGCAGTACTTC
CDR3 protein: CASSEAGRYEQYF
D gene: NA
J gene: TRBJ2-7
V gene: TRBV6-1
clone size: NA

CDR3 DNA: TGTGCCAGCTCACTCTTCCTCGGGGGGGCCACCGGGGAGCTGTTTTTT
CDR3 protein: CASSLFLGGATGELFF
D gene: TRBD2
J gene: TRBJ2-2
V gene: TRBV18
clone size: NA

CDR3 DNA: TGTGCCAGCAGCTTGGCGGGGAACACAGATACGCAGTATTTT
CDR3 protein: CASSLAGNTDTQYF
D gene: NA
J gene: TRBJ2-3
V gene: TRBV5-6
clone size: NA

CDR3 DNA: TGTGCCAGCTCACGGAGCGTAGCGGGGGGTACCACAGATACGCAGTATTTT
CDR3 protein: CASSRSVAGGTTDTQYF
D gene: TRBD2
J gene: TRBJ2-3
V gene: TRBV18
clone size: NA

CDR3 DNA: TGTGCCAGTAGCCCCCGGACAGACTATGGCTACACCTTC
CDR3 protein: CASSPRTDYGYTF
D gene: NA
J gene: TRBJ1-2
V gene: TRBV19
clone size: NA

CDR3 DNA: TGTGCCAGCAGCGTACAGGGGAACAATGAGCAGTTCTTC
CDR3 protein: CASSVQGNNEQFF
D gene: TRBD1
J gene: TRBJ2-1
V gene: TRBV7-9
clone size: NA

CDR3 DNA: TGTGCCAGCAGTTCAAACCGTCACAGGAATCTTTATGGCTACACCTTC
CDR3 protein: CASSSNRHRNLYGYTF
D gene: NA
J gene: TRBJ1-2
V gene: TRBV27
clone size: NA

CDR3 DNA: TGTGCCAGCAGCCGGGACATGAAGTCCTACGAGCAGTACTTC
CDR3 protein: CASSRDMKSYEQYF
D gene: NA
J gene: TRBJ2-7
V gene: TRBV6-5
clone size: once